These T cell receptor beta chains were read from a single sample in a study of vaccination effects on CD4 cells after COVID-19. Clones were read by immunoSEQ multiplex PCR, and TCRdb kept only the in-frame ones, dropping some. The sample carries 35,000 to 55,000 clones, around 74% recorded once. What these receptors recognize is not known. Sequenced material: CD4+ T cells from PBMCs cultured with a peptide pool, taken before COVID-19 vaccination. Receptor source: a human donor who had a prior SARS-CoV-2 infection. CDR3s include the opening cysteine and the closing phenylalanine or tryptophan. D genes are given only for firm matches. A row's size may be missing; if present it is once, few, many or a size class.

>TRBJ2-5|TRBD2|NA|TRBV2
CASSEALAGGETQYF
TGTGCCAGCAGTGAGGCACTAGCGGGAGGTGAGACCCAGTACTTC
>TRBJ2-6|NA|NA|TRBV15
CATSKQGGGANVLTF
TGTGCCACCAGCAAACAGGGAGGGGGGGCCAACGTCCTGACTTTC
>TRBJ1-1|TRBD1|NA|TRBV5-1
CASSFEGTGMAFF
TGCGCCAGCAGCTTTGAGGGGACAGGGATGGCTTTCTTT
>TRBJ2-5|TRBD2|NA|TRBV6-1
CASSERVAGGRETQYF
TGTGCCAGCAGTGAACGGGTAGCGGGGGGGCGAGAGACCCAGTACTTC
>TRBJ2-3|NA|NA|TRBV12-5
CASGKPDTQYF
TGTGCTAGTGGAAAGCCAGATACGCAGTATTTT
>TRBJ2-1|NA|NA|TRBV12-3/TRBV12-4
CASRSGHFNEQFF
TGTGCCAGCAGGTCGGGGCACTTCAATGAGCAGTTCTTC
>TRBJ1-5|NA|NA|TRBV5-3
CARSTTRQEEDNQPQHF
TGTGCCAGAAGCACAACTAGACAGGAGGAAGACAATCAGCCCCAGCATTTT
>TRBJ2-5|NA|NA|TRBV30
CAWSVRYQETQYF
TGTGCCTGGAGTGTTAGGTACCAAGAGACCCAGTACTTC
>TRBJ2-3|NA|NA|TRBV4-1
CASTRDPLWGPGDTQYF
TGCGCCAGCACCCGGGACCCGCTATGGGGTCCCGGCGATACGCAGTATTTT
>TRBJ2-7|NA|few|TRBV3-1/TRBV3-2
CASSQGQPAISYEQYF
TGTGCCAGCAGCCAAGGTCAGCCGGCCATCTCCTACGAGCAGTACTTC
>TRBJ2-3|TRBD1|NA|TRBV24-1
CATSDPQGMDTQYF
TGTGCCACCAGTGATCCACAGGGGATGGATACGCAGTATTTT
>TRBJ2-1|TRBD2|NA|TRBV2
CASRASGSGNEQFF
TGTGCCAGCAGGGCAAGCGGGAGTGGAAATGAGCAGTTCTTC
>TRBJ1-5|TRBD1|once|TRBV5-1
CASSLLGTGNQPQHF
TGCGCCAGCAGCTTGTTAGGGACAGGGAATCAGCCCCAGCATTTT
>TRBJ2-1|NA|NA|TRBV19
CASNAHLGGGSGQFF
TGTGCCAGTAATGCTCACCTCGGCGGCGGGTCGGGGCAGTTCTTC
>TRBJ2-1|TRBD2|NA|TRBV30
CAWRGAGAYNEQFF
TGTGCCTGGAGAGGAGCGGGAGCCTACAATGAGCAGTTCTTC
>TRBJ1-2|NA|NA|TRBV6-5
CASKIDSADYGYTF
TGTGCCAGCAAAATAGACAGCGCAGACTATGGCTACACCTTC
>TRBJ2-7|NA|NA|TRBV9
CKMGEGSYEQYF
TGTAAAATGGGGGAAGGCTCCTACGAGCAGTACTTC
>TRBJ2-1|TRBD1|once|TRBV6-5
CASRKQGATNEQFF
TGTGCCAGCAGAAAACAGGGGGCAACCAATGAGCAGTTCTTC
>TRBJ2-7|TRBD1|NA|TRBV6-5
CASRRTGSSYEQYF
TGTGCCAGCAGGAGGACAGGGAGCTCCTACGAGCAGTACTTC
>TRBJ2-7|NA|NA|TRBV6-5
CASSFGADPYEQYF
TGTGCCAGCAGCTTCGGGGCCGATCCCTACGAGCAGTACTTC
>TRBJ2-3|TRBD2|NA|TRBV19
CASSIKGLNTQYF
TGTGCCAGTAGTATTAAGGGACTAAATACGCAGTATTTT
>TRBJ2-1|NA|NA|TRBV7-9
CASSLGVLAFNEQFF
TGTGCCAGCAGCTTAGGGGTCCTAGCTTTCAATGAGCAGTTCTTC